Listed here are 13 T cell receptor beta chains from one sample, sequenced in a study of cytomegalovirus exposure and HLA in healthy donors. PCR was performed using 60 Vbeta and 13 Jbeta primers. Assay used: immunoSEQ multiplex PCR; TCRdb lists only in-frame clones, some missing. Of roughly 180,000 clones detected, around 83% appear once; the ten largest clones hold around 1.2%. Input material: PBMCs. These receptors all come from a girl under 10 years old in good health and CMV-seropositive.

J is TRBJ2-7 and V is TRBV5-1; 13 nucleotides match TRBD2. Germline V gives CDR1 SGHRS, CDR2 YFSETQ. Losses at the gene ends were 4 bases for V and 2 bases for J; bases not matched to a gene: 3. The CDR3 is 15 residues long. CDR3 nucleotides: TGCGCCAGCAGCCAGGGACTAGCGGGGCCCTACGAGCAGTACTTC. Amino acid sequence: CASSQGLAGPYEQYF.

The rearrangement links TRBV30 to TRBJ2-7, with D possibly TRBD2 on 6 matching bases. The DNA end is a closer match to TRBJ2-5, so the J assignment may be wrong. In germline, CDR1 is GTSNPN, CDR2 SVGIG (reference sequence). The CDR3 loop spans 13 amino acids. CDR3 nucleotide sequence: TGTGCCTGGAGTGGGGGACTCCAAGAGACCCAGTACTTC. Protein: CAWSGGLQETQYF.

V usage is TRBV27 and J usage is TRBJ2-7; no reliable D call. The V and J ends lost 4 bases and 4 bases respectively, with 14 bases between them. This CDR3 is built from 14 residues. Per the germline V gene, CDR1 is MNHEY and CDR2 is SMNVEV (reference sequence). The chain's CDR3 is CASSSLPPPYEQYF. The CDR3 DNA reads TGTGCCAGCAGTTCTCTCCCCCCCCCGTACGAGCAGTACTTC.

This chain links TRBV6-8 with TRBJ2-2, with D possibly being TRBD1 (7 bases). V lost 6 bases to trimming and J lost 6 bases, with 8 bases between them. The CDR3 is 12 amino acids. Germline V lookup: CDR1 MNHGY, CDR2 SAAAGT. DNA of the CDR3: TGTGCCAGCAGCAGGGGGGCCGGGGAGCTGTTTTTT. The encoded protein is CASSRGAGELFF.

The chain combines TRBV27 with TRBJ2-1; 7 bases align to TRBD1. J gave up 9 bases and V 5 bases, and 7 bases lay outside the gene matches. This CDR3 is 13 amino acids long. CDR1 is MNHEY, CDR2 SMNVEV, per germline (reference sequence). In DNA form, the CDR3 reads TGTGCCAGCAGTGCAACCAGGGGGAGTGAGCAGTTCTTC. Translation: CASSATRGSEQFF.

The chain links TRBV6-5 to TRBJ2-1, with D tentatively TRBD2 (5 bases). This CDR3 spans 15 amino acids. Germline V lookup: CDR1 MNHEY, CDR2 SVGAGI. V shed 8 bases and J shed 0 bases, with 14 bases lying between them. In DNA, the CDR3 is TGTGCCAGCGGAAGCGAGGGAAGCTCCTACAATGAGCAGTTCTTC. This translates into CASGSEGSSYNEQFF.

The CDR3 protein is CASSLWITSGRGDTQYF. CDR3 nucleotide sequence: TGTGCCAGCAGCTTGTGGATAACTAGCGGAAGAGGGGATACGCAGTATTTT. J is TRBJ2-3 and V is TRBV5-5; 8 bases map to TRBD2. Germline V gene sequence: CDR1 SGHKS, CDR2 YYEKEE (reference sequence). This CDR3 comprises 17 residues. With 1 base clipped from V and 6 bases from J, the junction kept 13 bases outside the gene matches.

This chain uses TRBV11-3 with TRBJ2-3; 7 bases fit TRBD2. This CDR3 has 15 amino acids. Germline V gene lookup returns CDR1 SGHNT and CDR2 YENEEA. Trimming cost V 0 bases and J 5 bases; bases outside gene matches: 5. The chain's CDR3 is CASSLEGTGGDTQYF. The CDR3 coding sequence is TGTGCCAGCAGCTTAGAAGGGACGGGAGGAGATACGCAGTATTTT. Full variable domain (outside the CDR3, taken from reference TRBV11-3 and TRBJ2-3): EAGVVQSPRYKIIEKKQPVAFWCNPISGHNTLYWYLQNLGQGPELLIRYENEEAVDDSQLPKDRFSAERLKGVDSTLKIQPAELGDSAVYLCASSLEGTGGDTQYFGPGTRLTVL.

The genes are TRBV2 and TRBJ2-1; TRBD2 aligns across 11 bases. There are 14 residues in the CDR3. The V segment lost 10 bases and the J segment 9 bases; nucleotides outside the gene matches: 11. Germline assignment: CDR1 SNHLY and CDR2 FYNNEI. The CDR3 bases are TGTGCCACCACACTAGCGGGGGAACGTAGTGAGCAGTTCTTC. Protein sequence: CATTLAGERSEQFF. Using reference TRBV2 and TRBJ2-1 for the parts outside the CDR3, the full variable domain is EPEVTQTPSHQVTQMGQEVILRCVPISNHLYFYWYRQILGQKVEFLVSFYNNEISEKSEIFDDQFSVERPDGSNFTLKIRSTKLEDSAMYFCATTLAGERSEQFFGPGTRLTVL.

This chain connects TRBV6-1 to TRBJ2-5, with D tentatively TRBD2 (6 bases). CDR1 and CDR2 (germline): MNHNS, SASEGT. The germline V and J ends were trimmed by 5 bases and 3 bases, with 16 bases remaining between them. The CDR3 loop spans 15 amino acids. The CDR3 DNA is TGTGCCAGCAGTCTTCGGGACTTCGAAGAAGAGACCCAGTACTTC. Its protein product is CASSLRDFEEETQYF.

The chain links TRBV27 to TRBJ2-7; D is possibly TRBD1 (6 bases). The CDR3 has 15 amino acids. Germline V gene sequence: CDR1 MNHEY, CDR2 SMNVEV (reference sequence). Between the trimmed V and J ends, which lost 6 bases and 5 bases, there was a span of 20 bases. This CDR3 is CASRPKTGIGHEQYF. The CDR3 DNA is TGTGCCAGCAGACCAAAGACAGGCATCGGCCACGAGCAGTACTTC.

V usage is TRBV28 and J usage is TRBJ2-6, with TRBD1 as a possible D gene (6 bases). The germline V gene encodes CDR1 MDHEN and CDR2 SYDVKM. The CDR3 is 15 amino acids. V shed 3 bases and J shed 3 bases, with 9 bases lying between them. The CDR3 DNA reads as TGTGCCAGCAGTTTTTCAGGGGTTGGGGCCAACGTCCTGACTTTC. Its protein is CASSFSGVGANVLTF.

The chain carries TRBV20-1 and TRBJ2-1; 12 nucleotides agree with TRBD2. This CDR3 spans 11 amino acids. V dropped 8 bases and J dropped 9; count of bases not matched to a gene: 2. Germline CDR1 and CDR2: DFQATT and SNEGSKA (reference sequence). The CDR3 reads CSWTSGTEQFF. The CDR3 DNA is TGCAGTTGGACTAGCGGGACTGAGCAGTTCTTC.